Below are 14 T cell receptor beta chains sequenced from a single sample in a study of T cells and Merkel cell carcinoma outcomes. TCRdb's copy holds only in-frame clones and misses some; the assay was immunoSEQ multiplex PCR. The sample consists of more than 200 clones, 85% to 95% of them appearing once. Sequenced sample: tumor tissue from Merkel cell carcinoma. The receptor set was obtained from a human donor with Merkel cell carcinoma.

The chain is built from TRBV4-2 and TRBJ2-2; 8 nucleotides agree with TRBD2. CDR1 is LGHNA, CDR2 YNFKEQ, per germline. The CDR3 spans 16 residues. V shed 4 bases and J 4 bases; nucleotides not matched to a gene: 8. CDR3: CASSPPGLGVTGELFF. The DNA for the CDR3 is TGTGCCAGCAGCCCGCCGGGACTAGGGGTCACCGGGGAGCTGTTTTTT.

The chain employs TRBV9 and TRBJ2-3, with D unresolved. V was clipped by 0 bases and J by 0 bases, with 8 bases between them. From germline, CDR1 is SGDLS and CDR2 YYNGEE. CDR3 size: 15 residues. The CDR3 coding sequence is TGTGCCAGCAGCGTAGGCGGCTCTAGCACAGATACGCAGTATTTT. Its protein is CASSVGGSSTDTQYF.

This clone was recorded once. The junction differs from germline at one of its ends, possibly a read error. The V call is TRBV4-2, the J call TRBJ2-2, with 7 bases fitting TRBD1. The germline V gene encodes CDR1 LGHNA and CDR2 YNFKEQ. The CDR3 runs 19 residues. The CDR3 is CASSQVRDSHELNTGKLFF. Written as DNA, the CDR3 is TGTGCCAGCAGCCAGGTCCGGGACAGCCACGAATTAAACACCGGGAAGCTGTTTTTT.

The chain combines TRBV30 with TRBJ2-2; 7 bases agree with TRBD2. Germline assignment: CDR1 GTSNPN and CDR2 SVGIG (reference sequence). V shed 3 bases, J shed 5 bases, and the junction held 9 bases outside the gene matches. The CDR3 consists of 15 residues. CDR3 bases: TGTGCCTGGAGGGAGCGGGACCGGGGGACCGGGGAGCTGTTTTTT. The encoded protein is CAWRERDRGTGELFF.

The chain couples TRBV5-6 to TRBJ1-2, with no clear D. The ends were cut back, 4 bases at V and 4 bases at J, with 11 bases in the middle. The germline V gene has CDR1 SGHDT and CDR2 YYEEEE. The CDR3 sequence is 13 residues long. As DNA, the CDR3 is TGTGCCAGCAGCCTTAGGGAGTCCTATGGCTACACCTTC. Protein: CASSLRESYGYTF.

This chain uses TRBV2 with TRBJ2-7; a weak D match, TRBD1 (5 bases). Germline V lookup: CDR1 SNHLY, CDR2 FYNNEI. Trimming cost V 6 bases and J 4 bases, with 10 bases left between them. This CDR3 has 12 residues. The CDR3 spells CASSVRDYEQYF. CDR3 bases: TGTGCCAGCAGCGTCAGGGATTACGAGCAGTACTTC.

The rearrangement uses TRBV2 and TRBJ2-5; perhaps D is TRBD1 or TRBD2 (5 bases each). The CDR3 is 12 amino acids. Trimming cost V 7 bases and J 4 bases, with 10 bases left between them. The V gene's germline CDR1 is SNHLY and CDR2 FYNNEI. Written as DNA, the CDR3 is TGTGCCAGCATGGGGGACGGAGAGACCCAGTACTTC. It yields the protein CASMGDGETQYF.

This clone has just a few counts. The chain uses TRBV7-9 and TRBJ2-7; a possible D gene is TRBD2 (6 bases). V was cut by 0 bases and J by 6 bases, with 18 bases left in between. The CDR3 runs 16 residues. The V gene's germline CDR1 is SEHNR and CDR2 FQNEAQ (reference sequence). The CDR3: CASSLAGLRESREQYF. DNA for the CDR3: TGTGCCAGCAGCTTAGCGGGTCTCCGGGAGTCTCGCGAGCAGTACTTC. Together with reference TRBV7-9 and TRBJ2-7, the CDR3 gives the full variable domain: DTGVSQNPRHKITKRGQNVTFRCDPISEHNRLYWYRQTLGQGPEFLTYFQNEAQLEKSRLLSDRFSAERPKGSFSTLEIQRTEQGDSAMYLCASSLAGLRESREQYFGPGTRLTVT.

The CDR3 spells CASSPSRLADNEQFF. The CDR3 DNA reads as TGTGCCAGTAGTCCCTCGAGACTAGCGGATAATGAGCAGTTCTTC. V gene TRBV19 combines with J gene TRBJ2-1; TRBD2 aligns across 9 bases. Germline-derived CDR1 and CDR2 are LNHDA and SQIVND (reference sequence). CDR3 length: 15 amino acids. J gave up 7 bases and V 5 bases, and 9 bases lay outside the gene matches.

The CDR3 here is CACGTGMDYGYTF. The CDR3 DNA reads as TGTGCATGTGGGACAGGGATGGACTATGGCTACACCTTC. The gene calls are TRBV7-8 and TRBJ1-2; TRBD1 matches 9 bases. CDR1 and CDR2 from the germline V gene are SGHVS and FQNEAQ. The CDR3 totals 13 residues.

V usage is TRBV10-1 and J usage is TRBJ1-1; D not certain. Germline loops: CDR1 WNHNN, CDR2 SYGVQD (reference sequence). The CDR3 spans 13 residues. V shed 10 bases and J shed 0 bases, with 12 bases lying between them. The CDR3 region is CATRSGLNTEAFF. The CDR3, as DNA: TGCGCCACCCGATCGGGCTTGAACACTGAAGCTTTCTTT.

This clone was seen just once. The chain is built from TRBV29-1 and TRBJ2-5; 10 bases fit TRBD2. The J segment lost 5 bases and the V segment lost 2 bases, leaving 14 bases of the junction unmatched. Germline CDR1 SQVTM, CDR2 ANQGSEA. The CDR3 sequence is 17 residues long. This chain's CDR3 is CSVERSGGALRRETQYF. As DNA, the CDR3 is TGCAGCGTTGAACGGAGCGGGGGGGCCCTTCGGAGGGAGACCCAGTACTTC.

The genes are TRBV9 and TRBJ1-2; D unresolved. The CDR3 has 16 residues. V lost 0 bases, J lost 1 base, and 13 bases lay in between. CDR1 is SGDLS, CDR2 YYNGEE, per germline. In DNA form, the CDR3 reads TGTGCCAGCAGCGTAGAGGACCAGTCGGATAACTATGGCTACACCTTC. This encodes CASSVEDQSDNYGYTF.

V gene TRBV10-3 combines with J gene TRBJ2-4; D is perhaps TRBD1 or TRBD2 (5 bases each). The CDR3 covers 14 residues. V dropped 3 bases and J dropped 4 bases, with 10 bases sitting between them. Germline V CDR1 and CDR2: ENHRY, SYGVKD. The CDR3 bases are TGTGCCATCAGTGACCCTGGGGGTAAAAACATTCAGTACTTC. Amino acid sequence: CAISDPGGKNIQYF.